The TCR beta chain described here comes from a study of T cell responses to AZD1222 COVID-19 vaccine. The germline V gene encodes CDR1 SGHDT and CDR2 YYEEEE. V lost 3 bases to trimming and J lost 8 bases, with 11 bases between them. The CDR3 spans 12 residues. The table came from immunoSEQ multiplex PCR; TCRdb's copy has only in-frame clones and leaves some out. The data hold more than 150,000 clones, with 92% observed a single time. Source: peripheral blood, taken on day 0 of AZD1222 vaccination. The chain couples TRBV5-6 to TRBJ1-1; D remains ambiguous. The receptor comes from an adult in good health. CDR3 nucleotides: TGTGCCAGCAGCTCGGGGTCGGGAGAAGCTTTCTTT. This codes for CASSSGSGEAFF.